The clone carrying this T cell receptor beta chain was seen only a few times. As yet, its antigen is unknown. The data belong to a study of identical twins. Points from the study as a whole: Researchers caution that invariant MAIT and iNKT cells could partly confound zero-insertion analyses. Among monozygotic twins, out-of-frame TCR alpha sharing exceeded what models predicted.

Unique molecular identifiers were present on the cDNA, and a universal primer site came from template switching. One entry per CDR3 protein, called by TCRdb with MiXCR from the 5' RACE reads. The sample lists about 890,000 distinct CDR3 sequences, 12% seen once, with about 1.5% in the top ten. This CDR3 is 16 amino acids long. Trimming took 3 bases from V and 7 from J, leaving 19 bases between them. These records were also assigned to another study, of yellow fever vaccine responses in identical twins. From that report: Twins reportedly showed a vaccine T cell response that seemed partly convergent and partly personalized.

Material: PBMCs. The receptor was isolated from a woman between 18 and 30 years old in good health. J is TRBJ2-1 and V is TRBV12-3 or TRBV12-4; D remains ambiguous. CDR3 nucleotides: TGTGCCAGCAGTTTCCCGTCGGCGAAGGGAACGAATGAGCAGTTCTTC. This translates into CASSFPSAKGTNEQFF.